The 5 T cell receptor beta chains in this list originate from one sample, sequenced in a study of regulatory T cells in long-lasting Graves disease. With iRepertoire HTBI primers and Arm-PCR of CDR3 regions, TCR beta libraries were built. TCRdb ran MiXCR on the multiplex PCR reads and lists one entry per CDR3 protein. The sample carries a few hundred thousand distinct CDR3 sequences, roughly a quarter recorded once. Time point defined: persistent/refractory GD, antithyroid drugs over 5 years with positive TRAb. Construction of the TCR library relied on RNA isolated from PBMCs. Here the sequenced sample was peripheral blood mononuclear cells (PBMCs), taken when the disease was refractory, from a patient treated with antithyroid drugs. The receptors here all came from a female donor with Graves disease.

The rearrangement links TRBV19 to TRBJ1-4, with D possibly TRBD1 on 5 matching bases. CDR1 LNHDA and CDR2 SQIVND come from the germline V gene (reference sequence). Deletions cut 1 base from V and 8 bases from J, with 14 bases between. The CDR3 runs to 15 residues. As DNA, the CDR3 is TGTGCCAGTAGTATAGGAGGCAGGGTGAGCGAAAAACTGTTTTTT. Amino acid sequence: CASSIGGRVSEKLFF.

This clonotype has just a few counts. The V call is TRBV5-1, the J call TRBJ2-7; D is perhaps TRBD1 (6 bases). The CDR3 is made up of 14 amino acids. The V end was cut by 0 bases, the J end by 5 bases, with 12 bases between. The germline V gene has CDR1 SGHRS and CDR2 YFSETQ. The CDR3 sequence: CASSLGSGANEQYF. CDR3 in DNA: TGCGCCAGCAGCTTGGGATCAGGGGCGAACGAGCAGTACTTC.

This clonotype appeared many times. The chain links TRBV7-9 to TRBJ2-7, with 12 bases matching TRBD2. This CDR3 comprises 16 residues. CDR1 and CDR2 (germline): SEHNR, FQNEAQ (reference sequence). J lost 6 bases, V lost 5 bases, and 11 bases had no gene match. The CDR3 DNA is TGTGCCAGCAGCCTCCAAGGACTAGCGGGATTTGCCGAGCAGTACTTC. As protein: CASSLQGLAGFAEQYF.

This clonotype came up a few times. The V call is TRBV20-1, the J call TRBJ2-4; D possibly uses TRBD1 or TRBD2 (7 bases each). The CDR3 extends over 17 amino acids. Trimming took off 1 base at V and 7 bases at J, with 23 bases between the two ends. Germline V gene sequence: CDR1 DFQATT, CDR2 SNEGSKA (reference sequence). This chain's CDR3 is CSARGRSTGWEGNIQYF. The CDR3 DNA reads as TGCAGTGCTAGAGGAAGGTCGACAGGGTGGGAGGGGAACATTCAGTACTTC.

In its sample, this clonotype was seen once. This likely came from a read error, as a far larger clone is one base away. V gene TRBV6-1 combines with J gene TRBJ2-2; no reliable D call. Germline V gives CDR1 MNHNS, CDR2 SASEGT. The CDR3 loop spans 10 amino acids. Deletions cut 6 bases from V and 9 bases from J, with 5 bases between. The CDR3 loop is CASSARELFF. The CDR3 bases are TGTGCCAGCAGCGCCCGGGAGCTGTTTTTT.